Included here is one T cell receptor (beta chain) sequence, with context. This sample was taken from a study of blood T cell repertoires in COVID-19. Clones were sequenced by immunoSEQ multiplex PCR, and TCRdb holds only the in-frame ones, with some missing. The data hold some 370,000 clones, with roughly four fifths observed a single time. The specimen was PBMCs or T cells enriched from blood (not recorded which). The source is a woman aged 50 to 60 who had recovered from COVID-19.

The CDR3 reads CASSPTIAKNIQYF. The CDR3 region has the DNA TGCGCCAGCAGCCCCACAATAGCCAAAAACATTCAGTACTTC. The chain combines TRBV5-1 with TRBJ2-4; D call uncertain. The V and J ends lost 4 bases and 0 bases respectively, with 8 bases between them. CDR1 and CDR2 from the germline V gene are SGHRS and YFSETQ. The CDR3 covers 14 residues.